A selection of T cell receptor beta chains follows, all from one sample in a study of cytomegalovirus exposure and HLA in healthy donors. Here immunoSEQ multiplex PCR was the method, and the copy in TCRdb shows in-frame clones only, minus some. The table lists some 130,000 clones, about 80% of them singletons. Sample: PBMCs. These receptors came from a man aged 25 to 45 in good health and CMV-seropositive. The CDR3 runs from the conserved cysteine through the conserved F or W. D genes are given only for firm matches. Rows give clone size only sometimes, using once, few, many, or a class for an expanded clone.

TRBJ1-2	NA	few	TRBV6-4	TGTGCCAGCAGGCCTCAGGAGGGGAACTATGGCTACACCTTC	CASRPQEGNYGYTF
TRBJ2-3	NA	NA	TRBV7-2	TGTGCCAGCAGCTTTCGACGCGACTCTAGCACAGATACGCAGTATTTT	CASSFRRDSSTDTQYF
TRBJ1-1	NA	NA	TRBV7-6	TGTGCCAGCAGCGGAGGGCAGGGGAACACTGAAGCTTTCTTT	CASSGGQGNTEAFF
TRBJ2-7	NA	NA	TRBV10-1	TGCGCCAGCAGTGAGTCGAACAGCCCGTACGAGCAGTACTTC	CASSESNSPYEQYF
TRBJ2-5	TRBD2	NA	TRBV2	TGTGCCAGCAGTCGACTAGCGGGGGGGCCGGAGACCCAGTACTTC	CASSRLAGGPETQYF
TRBJ1-2	NA	NA	TRBV30	TGTGCCTGGAGTGCCCGGAGTTATGGCTACACCTTC	CAWSARSYGYTF
TRBJ1-1	NA	NA	TRBV27	TGTGCCAGCAGTTTAAGCGCGAACACTGAAGCTTTCTTT	CASSLSANTEAFF
TRBJ2-3	TRBD2	NA	TRBV19	TGTGCCAGTAGTCTATGGACTAGCCCGCGCACAGATACGCAGTATTTT	CASSLWTSPRTDTQYF
TRBJ2-1	TRBD2	NA	TRBV28	TGTGCCAGCAGTTCCCCTGGACTAGCGGGGAGGGGTGAGCAGTTCTTC	CASSSPGLAGRGEQFF
TRBJ2-5	TRBD2	NA	TRBV9	TGTGCCAGCAGCGTAACGTTCGGGACTAGCGGACAAGAGACCCAGTACTTC	CASSVTFGTSGQETQYF
TRBJ2-7	TRBD2	NA	TRBV9	TGTGCCAGCAGCCATTCCGGGACTAGCGCCTACGAGCAGTACTTC	CASSHSGTSAYEQYF
TRBJ2-2	TRBD1	NA	TRBV7-8	TGTGCCAGCAGCCGACAGGGTACAAACACCGGGGAGCTGTTTTTT	CASSRQGTNTGELFF
TRBJ2-2	TRBD1	NA	TRBV7-6	TGTGCCAGCAGCTCAACCGGGACAGGGGCGGCGAACACCGGGGAGCTGTTTTTT	CASSSTGTGAANTGELFF
TRBJ2-1	TRBD2	NA	TRBV6-1	TGTGCCAGCAGTGAAGGGTTCGGACTAGGGGACAATGAGCAGTTCTTC	CASSEGFGLGDNEQFF
TRBJ2-5	NA	few	TRBV6-1	TGTGCCAGCAGTGAGGGTCCAGGGGAGACCCAGTACTTC	CASSEGPGETQYF
TRBJ2-1	NA	NA	TRBV29-1	TGCAGAGCCTCCGGAGCCCTGGGGGGTGAGCAGTTCTTC	CRASGALGGEQFF
TRBJ2-3	TRBD1	NA	TRBV7-6	TGTGCCAGCAGCTTAGATTACAGGGGTAGCACAGATACGCAGTATTTT	CASSLDYRGSTDTQYF
TRBJ2-3	NA	NA	TRBV7-2	TGTGCCAGCAGCCCTAGGAGGCGTAGCCGCACAGATACGCAGTATTTT	CASSPRRRSRTDTQYF
TRBJ1-6	NA	many	TRBV5-4	TGTGCCAGCAGCTCCCCCACAGAGGGGGATTCACCCCTCCACTTT	CASSSPTEGDSPLHF
TRBJ2-1	TRBD2	NA	TRBV27	TGTGCCAGCAGCCATAGCGGGGGCTACAATGAGCAGTTCTTC	CASSHSGGYNEQFF
TRBJ1-1	TRBD1	NA	TRBV10-3	TGTGCCATCAGTGGGTGGGACAGGGGAGACACTGAAGCTTTCTTT	CAISGWDRGDTEAFF
TRBJ2-1	NA	NA	TRBV27	TGTGCCAGCACCCCCCGCGGGCGGCGGGCTAGTAACTCCTACAATGAGCAGTTCTTC	CASTPRGRRASNSYNEQFF
TRBJ1-4	NA	NA	TRBV2	TGTGCCAGCAGTGAAGCGCTAGGGGGAAATGAAAAACTGTTTTTT	CASSEALGGNEKLFF
TRBJ2-7	NA	few	TRBV6-6	TGTGCCAGCAGTGGCGCGGCGGAGTCGACCTACGAGCAGTACTTC	CASSGAAESTYEQYF
TRBJ1-5	NA	NA	TRBV5-1	TGCGCCAGCAGCCAAGACTGGGATCAGCCCCAGCATTTT	CASSQDWDQPQHF
TRBJ2-7	TRBD2	NA	TRBV11-2	TGTGCCAGCAGCTTATACGGGGGGGGTCCCTACGAGCAGTACTTC	CASSLYGGGPYEQYF
TRBJ1-5	TRBD1	NA	TRBV6-6	TGTGCCAGCAGTACTCAGGGGGCGAACAATCAGCCCCAGCATTTT	CASSTQGANNQPQHF
TRBJ1-1	NA	few	TRBV5-1	TGCGCCAGCAGCTTGGGGCGGCTCGGGAGCACTGAAGCTTTCTTT	CASSLGRLGSTEAFF